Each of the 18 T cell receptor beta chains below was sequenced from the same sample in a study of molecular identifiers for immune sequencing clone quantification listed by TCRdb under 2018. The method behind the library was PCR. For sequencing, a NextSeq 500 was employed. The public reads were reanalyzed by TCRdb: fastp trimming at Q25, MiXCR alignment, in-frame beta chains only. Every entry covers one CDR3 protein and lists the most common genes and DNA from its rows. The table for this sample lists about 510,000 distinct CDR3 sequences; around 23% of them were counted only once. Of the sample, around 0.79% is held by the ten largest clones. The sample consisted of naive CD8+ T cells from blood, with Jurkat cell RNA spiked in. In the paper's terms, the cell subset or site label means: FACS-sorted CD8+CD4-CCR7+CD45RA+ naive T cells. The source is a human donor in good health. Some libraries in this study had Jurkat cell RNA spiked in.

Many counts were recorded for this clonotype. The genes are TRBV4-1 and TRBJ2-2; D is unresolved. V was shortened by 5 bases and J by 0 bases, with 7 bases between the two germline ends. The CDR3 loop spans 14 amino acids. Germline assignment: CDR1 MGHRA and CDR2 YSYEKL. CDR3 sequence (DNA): TGCGCCAGCAGCTTCGGGTCGAACACCGGGGAGCTGTTTTTT. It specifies CASSFGSNTGELFF.

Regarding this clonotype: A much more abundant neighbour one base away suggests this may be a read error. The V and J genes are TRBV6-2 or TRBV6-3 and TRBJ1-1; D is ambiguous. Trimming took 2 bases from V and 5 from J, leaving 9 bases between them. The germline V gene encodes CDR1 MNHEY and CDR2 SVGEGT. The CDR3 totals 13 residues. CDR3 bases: TGTGCCAGCAGTTACGATTGGACTACTGAAGCTTTCTTT. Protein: CASSYDWTTEAFF.

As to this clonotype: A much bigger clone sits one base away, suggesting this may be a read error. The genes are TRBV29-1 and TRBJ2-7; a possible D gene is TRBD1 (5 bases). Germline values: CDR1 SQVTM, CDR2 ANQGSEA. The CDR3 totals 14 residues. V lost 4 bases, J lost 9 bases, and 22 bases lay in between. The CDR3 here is CSVALQDLWGVQYF. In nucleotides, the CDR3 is TGCAGCGTTGCCCTCCAGGACCTTTGGGGCGTGCAGTACTTC.

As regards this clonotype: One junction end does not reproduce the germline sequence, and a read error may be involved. CDR3 protein: CVSSYSRGGDEQYF. CDR3 coding DNA: TGTGTCAGCAGTTACTCCAGGGGAGGTGACGAGCAGTACTTC. The chain recombines TRBV6-2 or TRBV6-3 with TRBJ2-7; the D gene could be TRBD1 or TRBD2 (6 bases each). Germline V gene sequence: CDR1 MNHEY, CDR2 SVGEGT. CDR3 length: 14 residues.

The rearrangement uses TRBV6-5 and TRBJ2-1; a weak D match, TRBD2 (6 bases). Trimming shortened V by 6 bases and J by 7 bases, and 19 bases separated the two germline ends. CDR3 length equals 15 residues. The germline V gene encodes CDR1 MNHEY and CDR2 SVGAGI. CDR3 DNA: TGTGCCAGCAGGGGAGGAGGTGGGCCGGGGAATGAGCAGTTCTTC. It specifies CASRGGGGPGNEQFF.

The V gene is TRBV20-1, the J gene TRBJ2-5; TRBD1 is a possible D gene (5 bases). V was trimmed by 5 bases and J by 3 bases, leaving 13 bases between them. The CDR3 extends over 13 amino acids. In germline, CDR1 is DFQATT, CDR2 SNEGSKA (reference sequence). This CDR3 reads CSARQGNEETQYF. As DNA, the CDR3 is TGCAGTGCTCGCCAGGGAAATGAAGAGACCCAGTACTTC.

CDR3 nucleotide sequence: TGCAGTGCTAGAACCGGACAGCCCCTCCCCGGGGAGCTGTTTTTT. Translating gives CSARTGQPLPGELFF. The genes are TRBV20-1 and TRBJ2-2, with D possibly TRBD1 on 6 matching bases. Looked up from germline, CDR1 is DFQATT and CDR2 is SNEGSKA (reference sequence). With 2 bases removed from V and 6 bases from J, the gap between germline ends came to 16 bases. The CDR3 runs 15 residues.

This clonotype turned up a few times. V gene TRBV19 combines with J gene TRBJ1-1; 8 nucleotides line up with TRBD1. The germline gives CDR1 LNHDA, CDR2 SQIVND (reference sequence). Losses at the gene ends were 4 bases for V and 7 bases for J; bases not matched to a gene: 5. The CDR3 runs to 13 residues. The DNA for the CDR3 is TGTGCCAGTAGTAGCGGGGGGACAGGTGAAGCTTTCTTT. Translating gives CASSSGGTGEAFF.

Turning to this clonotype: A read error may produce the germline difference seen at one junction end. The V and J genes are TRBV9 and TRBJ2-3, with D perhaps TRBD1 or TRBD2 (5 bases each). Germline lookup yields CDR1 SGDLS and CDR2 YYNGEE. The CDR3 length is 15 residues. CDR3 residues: CTSSAQGVGTDTQYF. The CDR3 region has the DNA TGTACCAGCAGCGCTCAGGGAGTTGGGACAGATACGCAGTATTTT.

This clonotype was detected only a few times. DNA for the CDR3: TGTGCCAGCAGTTCCTTCGACAGAGCCGGGACCGGGGAGCTGTTTTTT. It encodes CASSSFDRAGTGELFF. The chain has TRBV6-2 or TRBV6-3 and TRBJ2-2; TRBD1 might be the D (5 bases). V was trimmed by 4 bases and J by 5 bases, leaving 17 bases between them. Germline V gene data show CDR1 as MNHEY and CDR2 as SVGEGT. The CDR3 sequence is 16 residues long.

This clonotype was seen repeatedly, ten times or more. The CDR3 is CASSWDRGTPDTQYF. The CDR3 nucleotides are TGTGCCAGCAGTTGGGACAGGGGGACCCCAGATACGCAGTATTTT. V usage is TRBV28 and J usage is TRBJ2-3, with 11 bases that match TRBD1. The CDR3 runs 15 residues. The V gene end was trimmed by 4 bases and the J gene end by 4 bases; junction bases not matched to a gene: 4. CDR1 is MDHEN, CDR2 SYDVKM, per germline. Full variable domain (rest looked up from reference TRBV28 and TRBJ2-3): DVKVTQSSRYLVKRTGEKVFLECVQDMDHENMFWYRQDPGLGLRLIYFSYDVKMKEKGDIPEGYSVSREKKERFSLILESASTNQTSMYLCASSWDRGTPDTQYFGPGTRLTVL.

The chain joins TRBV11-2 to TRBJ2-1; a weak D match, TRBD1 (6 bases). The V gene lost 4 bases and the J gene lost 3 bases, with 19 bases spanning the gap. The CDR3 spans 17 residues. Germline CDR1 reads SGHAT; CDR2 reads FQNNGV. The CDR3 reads CASSSLSGTFGYNEQFF. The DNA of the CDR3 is TGTGCCAGCAGCTCATTATCCGGGACATTCGGCTACAATGAGCAGTTCTTC.

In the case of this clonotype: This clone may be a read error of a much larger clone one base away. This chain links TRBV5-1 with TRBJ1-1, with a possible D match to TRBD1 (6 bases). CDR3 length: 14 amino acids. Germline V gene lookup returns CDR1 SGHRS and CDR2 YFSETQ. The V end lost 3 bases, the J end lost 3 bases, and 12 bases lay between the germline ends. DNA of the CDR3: TGCGCCAGCAGCTCGCTCAGGGGTGACACTGAAGCTTTCTTT. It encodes CASSSLRGDTEAFF. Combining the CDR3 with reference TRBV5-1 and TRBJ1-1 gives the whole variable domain KAGVTQTPRYLIKTRGQQVTLSCSPISGHRSVSWYQQTPGQGLQFLFEYFSETQRNKGNFPGRFSGRQFSNSRSEMNVSTLELGDSALYLCASSSLRGDTEAFFGQGTRLTVV.

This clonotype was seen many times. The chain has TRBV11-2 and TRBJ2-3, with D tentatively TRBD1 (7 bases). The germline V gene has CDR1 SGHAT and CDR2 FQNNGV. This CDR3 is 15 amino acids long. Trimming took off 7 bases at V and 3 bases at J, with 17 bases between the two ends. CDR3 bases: TGTGCCAGCAACCAGGAGGGGGCATCGACAGATACGCAGTATTTT. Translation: CASNQEGASTDTQYF. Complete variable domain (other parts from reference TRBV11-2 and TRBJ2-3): EAGVAQSPRYKIIEKRQSVAFWCNPISGHATLYWYQQILGQGPKLLIQFQNNGVVDDSQLPKDRFSAERLKGVDSTLKIQPAKLEDSAVYLCASNQEGASTDTQYFGPGTRLTVL.

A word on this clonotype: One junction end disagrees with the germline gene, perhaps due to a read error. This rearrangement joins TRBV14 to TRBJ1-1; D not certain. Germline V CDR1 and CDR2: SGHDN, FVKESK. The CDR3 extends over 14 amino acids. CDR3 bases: TGTGTCAGCAGCCCTGACGGTCCGGACACTGAAGCTTTCTTT. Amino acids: CVSSPDGPDTEAFF.

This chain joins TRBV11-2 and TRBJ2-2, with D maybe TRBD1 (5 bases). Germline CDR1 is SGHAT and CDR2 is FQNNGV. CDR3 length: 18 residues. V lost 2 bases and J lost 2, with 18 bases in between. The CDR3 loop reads CASSLWSQDTSNTGELFF. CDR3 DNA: TGTGCCAGCAGCTTATGGTCACAGGATACATCAAACACCGGGGAGCTGTTTTTT.

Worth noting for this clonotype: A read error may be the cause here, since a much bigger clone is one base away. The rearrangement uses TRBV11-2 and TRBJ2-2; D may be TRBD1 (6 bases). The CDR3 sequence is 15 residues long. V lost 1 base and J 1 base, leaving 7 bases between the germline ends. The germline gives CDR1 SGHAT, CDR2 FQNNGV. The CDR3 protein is CASSLATGNTGELFF. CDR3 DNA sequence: TGTGCCAGCAGCTTAGCGACAGGGAACACCGGGGAGCTGTTTTTT.

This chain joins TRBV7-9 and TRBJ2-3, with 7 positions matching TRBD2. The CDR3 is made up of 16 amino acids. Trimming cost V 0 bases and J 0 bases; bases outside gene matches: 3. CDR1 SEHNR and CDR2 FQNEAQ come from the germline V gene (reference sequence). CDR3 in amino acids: CASSLAVGRSTDTQYF. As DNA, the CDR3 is TGTGCCAGCAGCTTAGCGGTCGGGAGGAGCACAGATACGCAGTATTTT.